These 25 T cell receptor beta chains were sequenced from one sample in a study of identical twins. TCRdb re-analysed the 5' RACE reads in MiXCR, keeping a single row per CDR3 protein. The data show 700,000 to 950,000 distinct CDR3 sequences, 9% to 15% seen once. This sample also appeared in a second study, on yellow fever vaccine responses in identical twins.

Sequences were obtained from PBMCs. The receptors originated from a woman between 18 and 29 years old in good health.

The chain couples TRBV7-9 to TRBJ2-2, with D hard to call. V was clipped by 5 bases and J by 4 bases, with 8 bases between them. The germline CDR1 and CDR2 sequences are SEHNR and FQNEAQ (reference sequence). This CDR3 comprises 13 residues. This CDR3 reads CASSPIRTGELFF. The DNA for the CDR3 is TGTGCCAGCAGCCCCATCCGCACCGGGGAGCTGTTTTTT.

This clonotype has just a few counts. The chain uses TRBV5-1 and TRBJ1-2; a weak D match, TRBD1 (5 bases). The V gene lost 0 bases and the J gene lost 0 bases, with 6 bases spanning the gap. Germline CDR1 SGHRS, CDR2 YFSETQ. The CDR3 consists of 14 residues. This chain's CDR3 is CASSLGGPNYGYTF. The CDR3, as DNA: TGCGCCAGCAGCTTGGGGGGACCTAACTATGGCTACACCTTC.

In this sample, this clonotype turned up many times. The rearrangement uses TRBV10-3 and TRBJ2-1; tentatively, D is TRBD1 (6 bases). The V gene lost 2 bases and the J gene lost 6 bases, with 20 bases spanning the gap. The CDR3 is 17 residues long. Per germline, CDR1 ENHRY and CDR2 SYGVKD. CDR3 residues: CAISEDVGYRAINEQFF. The CDR3 DNA follows: TGTGCCATCAGTGAGGACGTGGGATACAGGGCAATCAATGAGCAGTTCTTC.

This clonotype came up many times. The V gene is TRBV12-3 or TRBV12-4, the J gene TRBJ2-1; 7 positions agree with TRBD2. CDR3 length equals 15 residues. Trimming removed 7 bases from V and 0 bases from J; junction bases left unmatched: 6. The CDR3 loop reads CASNKAGPSYNEQFF. The DNA of the CDR3 is TGTGCCAGCAATAAAGCGGGGCCCTCCTACAATGAGCAGTTCTTC.

The J gene is TRBJ2-3, the V gene TRBV7-9, with D perhaps matching TRBD2 (6 bases). CDR1 and CDR2 from the germline V gene are SEHNR and FQNEAQ (reference sequence). The CDR3 covers 15 residues. Trimming removed 6 bases from V and 0 bases from J, with 13 bases in between. CDR3 region: CASSRDFTSTDTQYF. The CDR3 nucleotides are TGTGCCAGCAGTAGGGACTTTACTAGCACAGATACGCAGTATTTT.

This clonotype was counted a few times. CDR3: CASSQDLDRFYEQFF. The CDR3, as DNA: TGTGCCAGCAGCCAAGATCTGGACAGGTTTTATGAGCAGTTCTTC. The V and J genes are TRBV4-2 and TRBJ2-1; TRBD1 aligns across 7 bases. The CDR3 is made up of 15 amino acids. V lost 0 bases, J lost 8 bases, and 7 bases stayed unmatched. CDR1 and CDR2 (germline): LGHNA, YNFKEQ.

This clonotype was counted many times. The chain couples TRBV6-5 to TRBJ2-1; 11 nucleotides match TRBD2. The CDR3 loop spans 16 amino acids. J gave up 4 bases and V 2 bases, and 4 bases lay outside the gene matches. Per the germline V gene, CDR1 is MNHEY and CDR2 is SVGAGI. CDR3 sequence (DNA): TGTGCCAGCAGTTACCGAATAGCGGGAGGGTACAATGAGCAGTTCTTC. This translates into CASSYRIAGGYNEQFF.

This clonotype has more than one count but fewer than ten. The V call is TRBV20-1, the J call TRBJ2-7; D may correspond to TRBD1 or TRBD2 (5 bases each). The CDR3 spans 12 residues. CDR1 and CDR2 from the germline V gene are DFQATT and SNEGSKA (reference sequence). The V end lost 5 bases, the J end lost 4 bases, and 12 bases lay between the germline ends. CDR3 in amino acids: CSAGGLGYEQYF. The CDR3 nucleotides read TGCAGTGCTGGGGGATTAGGTTACGAGCAGTACTTC.

This clonotype was picked up many times. As DNA, the CDR3 is TGTGCCAGCAGTGCCGGGACAGGGGACACAGATACGCAGTATTTT. It specifies CASSAGTGDTDTQYF. This rearrangement joins TRBV12-3 or TRBV12-4 to TRBJ2-3; 10 bases agree with TRBD1. The CDR3 has 15 residues. With V trimmed by 5 bases and J by 2 bases, 4 bases remained unmatched.

This clonotype was recorded at least ten times. The rearrangement links TRBV29-1 to TRBJ1-1; tentative D call: TRBD1 (5 bases). CDR3 length equals 16 residues. The V gene's germline CDR1 is SQVTM and CDR2 ANQGSEA. Trimming removed 0 bases at V and 2 bases at J, with 16 bases between. Here the CDR3 DNA reads TGCAGCGTTGAAGAAAGGGCCCTGACAGTAAACACTGAAGCTTTCTTT. This encodes CSVEERALTVNTEAFF.

This clonotype was seen ten or more times. The CDR3 DNA sequence: TGCAGTGCAGAGGGACAGGGTGAGGACAATGAGCAGTTCTTC. This codes for CSAEGQGEDNEQFF. The chain employs TRBV20-1 and TRBJ2-1, with 9 bases that match TRBD1. The CDR3 totals 14 residues. After removal of 6 bases from V and 5 bases from J, the junction contained 8 bases not matched to a gene. Per the germline V gene, CDR1 is DFQATT and CDR2 is SNEGSKA (reference sequence).

The table lists this clonotype with a few counts. The rearrangement uses TRBV25-1 and TRBJ1-2; TRBD1 might be the D (6 bases). Trimming shortened V by 4 bases and J by 6 bases, and 15 bases separated the two germline ends. Germline-derived CDR1 and CDR2 are MGHDK and SYGVNS. The CDR3 contains 14 residues. The CDR3 loop reads CASSVPGVFDGYTF. CDR3 nucleotide sequence: TGTGCCAGCAGTGTTCCAGGGGTCTTCGATGGCTACACCTTC.

The sample holds many counts of this clonotype. The gene calls are TRBV6-1 and TRBJ1-3; D uncertain. V lost 6 bases to trimming and J lost 0 bases, with 9 bases between them. Germline CDR1 is MNHNS and CDR2 is SASEGT. This CDR3 has 14 amino acids. Written as DNA, the CDR3 is TGTGCCAGCAGGCTCGATGTCTCTGGAAACACCATATATTTT. Protein: CASRLDVSGNTIYF.

The V gene is TRBV5-5, the J gene TRBJ2-1; D is possibly TRBD2 (5 bases). The CDR3 covers 14 residues. Germline V CDR1 and CDR2: SGHKS, YYEKEE (reference sequence). V lost 4 bases, J lost 4 bases, and 12 bases lay in between. In DNA, the CDR3 is TGTGCCAGCAGCCGCCTGAGCGGTTACAATGAGCAGTTCTTC. Translating gives CASSRLSGYNEQFF.

Written as DNA, the CDR3 is TGCGCCAGCAGCCGGGCACTAGCGGGAAACACCGGGGAGCTGTTTTTT. Its translation is CASSRALAGNTGELFF. This chain connects TRBV5-1 to TRBJ2-2, with 10 bases that match TRBD2. Germline CDR1 SGHRS, CDR2 YFSETQ. The CDR3 consists of 16 residues. V lost 4 bases, J lost 2 bases, and 5 bases stayed unmatched. Full variable domain (missing parts from reference TRBV5-1 and TRBJ2-2): KAGVTQTPRYLIKTRGQQVTLSCSPISGHRSVSWYQQTPGQGLQFLFEYFSETQRNKGNFPGRFSGRQFSNSRSEMNVSTLELGDSALYLCASSRALAGNTGELFFGEGSRLTVL.

The chain combines TRBV20-1 with TRBJ2-1; D is unclear. Germline lookup yields CDR1 DFQATT and CDR2 SNEGSKA (reference sequence). The CDR3 is made up of 15 amino acids. Trimming took off 0 bases at V and 4 bases at J, with 13 bases between the two ends. In DNA form, the CDR3 reads TGCAGTGCTAGAGATGTGGACCTGAGATACAATGAGCAGTTCTTC. It translates to CSARDVDLRYNEQFF.

The table lists this clonotype with a few counts. CDR3 bases: TGTGCCAGCAGCTTAGCGAGGGGACTCGGTTACAATGAGCAGTTCTTC. Translated, it gives CASSLARGLGYNEQFF. The genes are TRBV7-9 and TRBJ2-1, with D possibly being TRBD2 (6 bases). There are 16 residues in the CDR3. Germline assignment: CDR1 SEHNR and CDR2 FQNEAQ (reference sequence). The V end lost 0 bases, the J end lost 4 bases, and 13 bases lay between the germline ends.

This clonotype was detected a few times. The chain carries TRBV4-1 and TRBJ2-3; TRBD2 aligns across 11 bases. Per germline, CDR1 MGHRA and CDR2 YSYEKL. The length of the CDR3 is 18 residues. J was trimmed by 1 base and V by 3 bases; bases with no gene match: 9. CDR3 in DNA: TGCGCCAGCAGCCACGGACTAGCGGGCCTCTGGGGCACAGATACGCAGTATTTT. Its translation is CASSHGLAGLWGTDTQYF.

This clonotype has just a few counts. The V and J genes are TRBV2 and TRBJ2-2, with 10 nucleotides matching TRBD2. Germline CDR1 is SNHLY and CDR2 is FYNNEI. Trimming took 8 bases from V and 5 from J; bases not matched to a gene: 8. This CDR3 comprises 15 residues. The chain's CDR3 is CASLIAGGPTGELFF. The CDR3 nucleotides are TGTGCCAGCCTCATAGCGGGAGGACCTACCGGGGAGCTGTTTTTT.

This clonotype was counted a few times. The V call is TRBV20-1, the J call TRBJ2-1; 14 bases are a match to TRBD2. CDR3 length: 19 residues. J lost 0 bases, V lost 0 bases, and 7 bases had no gene match. The germline gives CDR1 DFQATT, CDR2 SNEGSKA (reference sequence). The CDR3 coding sequence is TGCAGTGCTAGAGATCAGGGACTAGCGGGAGTCTTCTCCTACAATGAGCAGTTCTTC. Translating gives CSARDQGLAGVFSYNEQFF.

The gene calls are TRBV7-6 and TRBJ2-3; TRBD2 agrees at 9 bases. Trimming took 6 bases from V and 4 from J; bases not matched to a gene: 17. This CDR3 spans 18 amino acids. Germline-derived CDR1 and CDR2 are SGHVS and FNYEAQ. The CDR3 DNA reads TGTGCCAGCAGTTTATTAGGGACCCTAGCGGGGTCATCAGATACGCAGTATTTT. This encodes CASSLLGTLAGSSDTQYF.

This clonotype was counted only a few times. The J gene is TRBJ2-5, the V gene TRBV5-1, with no clear D. V was trimmed by 4 bases and J by 3 bases, leaving 13 bases between them. The CDR3 length is 14 residues. Germline V gives CDR1 SGHRS, CDR2 YFSETQ. The DNA of the CDR3 is TGCGCCAGCAGCACCGGCGCAACCGAAGAGACCCAGTACTTC. It yields the protein CASSTGATEETQYF. Looking up the rest from reference TRBV5-1 and TRBJ2-5 gives the full variable domain: KAGVTQTPRYLIKTRGQQVTLSCSPISGHRSVSWYQQTPGQGLQFLFEYFSETQRNKGNFPGRFSGRQFSNSRSEMNVSTLELGDSALYLCASSTGATEETQYFGPGTRLLVL.

The table lists this clonotype with a few counts. The rearrangement links TRBV10-3 to TRBJ1-6; D is ambiguous. CDR3 length equals 13 residues. Trimming cost V 0 bases and J 10 bases, with 7 bases left between them. CDR1 and CDR2 from the germline V gene are ENHRY and SYGVKD. The CDR3 sequence is CAISESLGSPLHF. The CDR3 DNA reads as TGTGCCATCAGTGAGTCGTTGGGATCACCCCTCCACTTT.

In its sample, this clonotype was seen many times. Germline is not matched at one junction end, which may reflect a read error. The chain has TRBV3-1 and TRBJ2-4; 7 bases are shared with TRBD1. CDR1 and CDR2 from the germline V gene are LGHDT and YNNKEL (reference sequence). This CDR3 region has 14 residues. As DNA, the CDR3 is TGTGCCAGCAGCCCCAATCTACCGGGACAGTCAACATATTTC. Translation gives CASSPNLPGQSTYF.

The gene calls are TRBV5-6 and TRBJ2-7; D gene uncertain. The CDR3 sequence is 15 residues long. Germline values: CDR1 SGHDT, CDR2 YYEEEE. V gave up 3 bases and J gave up 6 bases, with 19 bases separating them. In DNA form, the CDR3 reads TGTGCCAGCAGCTCACTGGAGTCTGGGCGTGGCGAGCAGTACTTC. It translates to CASSSLESGRGEQYF.